This TCR beta chain was identified during a study of T cell repertoires in cytomegalovirus infection. This clonotype was recorded at least ten times. TCRdb fed the reads into MiXCR, producing one record per CDR3 protein. Here the sample spans around 260,000 distinct CDR3 sequences, about a quarter being singletons. This CDR3 contains 16 residues. Looked up from germline, CDR1 is LGHNT and CDR2 is FRNRAP. V was pared by 5 bases and J by 0 bases, with 14 bases between. The sequencing input was PBMCs. The V gene is TRBV12-5, the J gene TRBJ2-1, with D hard to call. The sequence came from a human donor in good health (CMV status not recorded). Some clones in this sample may be carry-over from other donors' samples. The CDR3 protein is CASGILPTLSYNEQFF. In nucleotides, the CDR3 is TGTGCTAGTGGTATACTACCGACTCTCTCCTACAATGAGCAGTTCTTC. Full variable domain (outside the CDR3, taken from reference TRBV12-5 and TRBJ2-1): DARVTQTPRHKVTEMGQEVTMRCQPILGHNTVFWYRQTMMQGLELLAYFRNRAPLDDSGMPKDRFSAEMPDATLATLKIQPSEPRDSAVYFCASGILPTLSYNEQFFGPGTRLTVL.